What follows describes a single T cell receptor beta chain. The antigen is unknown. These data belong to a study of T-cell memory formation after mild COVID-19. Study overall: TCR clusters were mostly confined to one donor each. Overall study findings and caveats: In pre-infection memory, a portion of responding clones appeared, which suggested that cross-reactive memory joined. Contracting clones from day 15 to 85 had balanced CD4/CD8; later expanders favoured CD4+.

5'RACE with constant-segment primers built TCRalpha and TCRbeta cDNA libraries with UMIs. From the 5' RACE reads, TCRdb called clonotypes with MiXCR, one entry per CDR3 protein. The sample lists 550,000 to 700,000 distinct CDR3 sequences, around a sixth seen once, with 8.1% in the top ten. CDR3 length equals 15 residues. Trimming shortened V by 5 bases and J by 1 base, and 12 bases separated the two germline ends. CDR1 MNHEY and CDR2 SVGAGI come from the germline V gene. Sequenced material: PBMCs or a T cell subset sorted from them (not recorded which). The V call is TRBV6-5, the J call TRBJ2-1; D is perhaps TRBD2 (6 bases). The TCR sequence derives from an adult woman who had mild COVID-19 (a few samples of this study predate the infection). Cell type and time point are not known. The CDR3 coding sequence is TGTGCCAGCAGTGCCGGCCGGGAGTCCTACAATGAGCAGTTCTTC. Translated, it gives CASSAGRESYNEQFF.